This T cell receptor beta chain originates from a study of control samples from healthy donors and cancer patients. Repertoires were generated with immunoSEQ multiplex PCR, while TCRdb's copy carries only in-frame clones and drops some. The data show some 150,000 clones, roughly 94% seen once. Per the germline V gene, CDR1 is LNHDA and CDR2 is SQIVND (reference sequence). This CDR3 has 12 residues. Trimming left V 3 bases short and J 5 bases short, with 7 bases between. The sequence was obtained from a man aged 55 to 70 with colorectal cancer. Material for sequencing was PBMCs. The chain links TRBV19 to TRBJ1-1, with D hard to call. The CDR3 protein is CASSISETEAFF. The DNA for the CDR3 is TGTGCCAGTAGTATCTCGGAGACTGAAGCTTTCTTT.